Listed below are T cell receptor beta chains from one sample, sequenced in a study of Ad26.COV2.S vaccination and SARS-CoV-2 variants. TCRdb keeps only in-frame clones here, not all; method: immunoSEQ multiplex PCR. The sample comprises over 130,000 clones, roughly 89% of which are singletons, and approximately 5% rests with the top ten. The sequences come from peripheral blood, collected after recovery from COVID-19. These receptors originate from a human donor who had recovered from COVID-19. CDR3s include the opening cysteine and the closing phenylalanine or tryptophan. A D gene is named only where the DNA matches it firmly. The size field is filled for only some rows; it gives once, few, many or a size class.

CDR3aa: CASSLTYEQYF; CDR3nt: TGTGCCAGCAGTCTCACTTACGAGCAGTACTTC; v_gene: TRBV6-2/TRBV6-3; abundance: NA; d_gene: NA; j_gene: TRBJ2-7
CDR3aa: CASKQVSSGNTIYF; CDR3nt: TGTGCCAGCAAGCAAGTGAGCTCTGGAAACACCATATATTTT; v_gene: TRBV2; abundance: NA; d_gene: NA; j_gene: TRBJ1-3
CDR3aa: CASSLDFGQPQHF; CDR3nt: TGTGCCAGCAGCTTAGATTTCGGACAGCCCCAGCATTTT; v_gene: TRBV7-2; abundance: once; d_gene: NA; j_gene: TRBJ1-5
CDR3aa: CASSTAGTGTGGELFF; CDR3nt: TGCGCCAGCTCGACAGCAGGGACGGGGACTGGTGGGGAGCTGTTTTTT; v_gene: TRBV4-3; abundance: once; d_gene: NA; j_gene: TRBJ2-2
CDR3aa: CASSQGFSGDNTEAFF; CDR3nt: TGCGCCAGCAGCCAAGGGTTCTCAGGGGACAACACTGAAGCTTTCTTT; v_gene: TRBV4-3; abundance: NA; d_gene: NA; j_gene: TRBJ1-1
CDR3aa: CASSLTGFGKTQYF; CDR3nt: TGTGCCAGCAGCTTGACAGGGTTCGGGAAGACCCAGTACTTC; v_gene: TRBV7-2; abundance: NA; d_gene: TRBD1; j_gene: TRBJ2-5
CDR3aa: CASAWEKNTEAFF; CDR3nt: TGCGCCAGCGCATGGGAGAAGAACACTGAAGCTTTCTTT; v_gene: TRBV10-2; abundance: NA; d_gene: NA; j_gene: TRBJ1-1
CDR3aa: CAFKTGAGNTIYF; CDR3nt: TGTGCCTTTAAGACAGGGGCTGGAAACACCATATATTTT; v_gene: TRBV30; abundance: NA; d_gene: TRBD1; j_gene: TRBJ1-3
CDR3aa: CANPYYTVTNTEAFF; CDR3nt: TGTGCCAACCCCTATTATACGGTAACGAACACTGAAGCTTTCTTT; v_gene: TRBV2; abundance: few; d_gene: NA; j_gene: TRBJ1-1
CDR3aa: CASSETRRRTNEKLFF; CDR3nt: TGTGCCAGCAGTGAAACTCGGAGGAGGACTAATGAAAAACTGTTTTTT; v_gene: TRBV6-1; abundance: once; d_gene: NA; j_gene: TRBJ1-4
CDR3aa: CASSLFTSSGNTIYF; CDR3nt: TGTGCCAGCAGCTTATTTACGTCCTCTGGAAACACCATATATTTT; v_gene: TRBV7-2; abundance: NA; d_gene: NA; j_gene: TRBJ1-3
CDR3aa: CASSLGWGGNQPQHF; CDR3nt: TGTGCCAGCAGCCTTGGCTGGGGGGGCAATCAGCCCCAGCATTTT; v_gene: TRBV7-2; abundance: NA; d_gene: NA; j_gene: TRBJ1-5
CDR3aa: CASSTATGNTIYF; CDR3nt: TGCGCCAGCAGTACAGCAACTGGAAACACCATATATTTT; v_gene: TRBV4-3; abundance: NA; d_gene: NA; j_gene: TRBJ1-3
CDR3aa: CASSRKGTAEAFF; CDR3nt: TGTGCCAGCAGTCGTAAAGGGACGGCTGAAGCTTTCTTT; v_gene: TRBV6-5; abundance: NA; d_gene: NA; j_gene: TRBJ1-1
CDR3aa: CASSPTGQGGETQYF; CDR3nt: TGTGCCAGCAGCCCAACCGGACAGGGCGGAGAGACCCAGTACTTC; v_gene: TRBV5-8; abundance: NA; d_gene: TRBD1; j_gene: TRBJ2-5
CDR3aa: CASSLRTNTEAFF; CDR3nt: TGCGCCAGCAGCCTTCGTACCAACACTGAAGCTTTCTTT; v_gene: TRBV5-1; abundance: NA; d_gene: NA; j_gene: TRBJ1-1
CDR3aa: CASSPGTAISNQPQHF; CDR3nt: TGTGCCAGCAGTCCAGGGACTGCGATAAGCAATCAGCCCCAGCATTTT; v_gene: TRBV28; abundance: NA; d_gene: NA; j_gene: TRBJ1-5
CDR3aa: CASKGDSVGYNEQFF; CDR3nt: TGTGCCAGCAAGGGGGACAGCGTAGGCTACAATGAGCAGTTCTTC; v_gene: TRBV2; abundance: NA; d_gene: TRBD1; j_gene: TRBJ2-1
CDR3aa: CASKPFVGGTDTQYF; CDR3nt: TGTGCCAGTAAACCCTTCGTCGGGGGGACAGATACGCAGTATTTT; v_gene: TRBV19; abundance: NA; d_gene: TRBD2; j_gene: TRBJ2-3
CDR3aa: CASSSDRGNEQFF; CDR3nt: TGTGCCAGCAGCTCTGACAGGGGTAATGAGCAGTTCTTC; v_gene: TRBV7-8; abundance: NA; d_gene: TRBD1; j_gene: TRBJ2-1
CDR3aa: CASSLPGTSTEQFF; CDR3nt: TGTGCCAGCAGCTTGCCCGGGACTAGCACTGAGCAGTTCTTC; v_gene: TRBV11-3; abundance: NA; d_gene: TRBD2; j_gene: TRBJ2-1
CDR3aa: CASGPQETQYF; CDR3nt: TGCGCCAGCGGCCCTCAAGAGACCCAGTACTTC; v_gene: TRBV5-1; abundance: NA; d_gene: NA; j_gene: TRBJ2-5
CDR3aa: CASSRRQGYDEQYF; CDR3nt: TGTGCCAGCAGTAGAAGACAGGGGTATGACGAGCAGTACTTC; v_gene: TRBV6-5; abundance: once; d_gene: TRBD1; j_gene: TRBJ2-7
CDR3aa: CASSYRVDYEQYF; CDR3nt: TGTGCCAGCAGTTACAGGGTTGACTACGAGCAGTACTTC; v_gene: TRBV6-6; abundance: NA; d_gene: NA; j_gene: TRBJ2-7
CDR3aa: CASTPYGGKGTYEQYF; CDR3nt: TGTGCCAGCACCCCATACGGGGGAAAGGGAACCTACGAGCAGTACTTC; v_gene: TRBV28; abundance: NA; d_gene: NA; j_gene: TRBJ2-7
CDR3aa: CASSTPRQTTGAGELFF; CDR3nt: TGTGCCAGCAGTACCCCGCGACAGACTACAGGGGCCGGGGAGCTGTTTTTT; v_gene: TRBV2; abundance: NA; d_gene: TRBD1; j_gene: TRBJ2-2
CDR3aa: CASSYPPDRSEAFF; CDR3nt: TGTGCCAGCAGTTACCCCCCCGACAGGAGTGAAGCTTTCTTT; v_gene: TRBV6-6; abundance: NA; d_gene: NA; j_gene: TRBJ1-1
CDR3aa: CASSLNRGISYEQYF; CDR3nt: TGTGCCAGCAGCTTGAACAGGGGAATTTCCTACGAGCAGTACTTC; v_gene: TRBV5-5; abundance: NA; d_gene: TRBD1; j_gene: TRBJ2-7
CDR3aa: CASSKSGPLHF; CDR3nt: TGTGCCAGCAGTAAGTCGGGACCCCTCCACTTT; v_gene: TRBV6-5; abundance: few; d_gene: NA; j_gene: TRBJ1-6
CDR3aa: CATSRGQQETQYF; CDR3nt: TGTGCCACCAGCAGGGGACAGCAAGAGACCCAGTACTTC; v_gene: TRBV15; abundance: NA; d_gene: TRBD1; j_gene: TRBJ2-5
CDR3aa: CASRDLGAQETQYF; CDR3nt: TGTGCCAGCAGGGACCTGGGCGCCCAAGAGACCCAGTACTTC; v_gene: TRBV7-2; abundance: NA; d_gene: NA; j_gene: TRBJ2-5
CDR3aa: CASSLGGAGAF; CDR3nt: TGTGCCAGCAGTTTAGGGGGGGCCGGCGCCTTC; v_gene: TRBV12-3/TRBV12-4; abundance: NA; d_gene: NA; j_gene: TRBJ1-2
CDR3aa: CASSSREGGSEAFF; CDR3nt: TGCGCCAGCAGCTCCCGGGAGGGAGGATCTGAAGCTTTCTTT; v_gene: TRBV5-1; abundance: few; d_gene: NA; j_gene: TRBJ1-1
CDR3aa: CASSLAGDRGFRTDTQYF; CDR3nt: TGCGCCAGCAGCTTGGCCGGGGACAGGGGATTTCGCACAGATACGCAGTATTTT; v_gene: TRBV5-1; abundance: NA; d_gene: TRBD1; j_gene: TRBJ2-3
CDR3aa: CASSLGGSRATEAFF; CDR3nt: TGTGCCAGCAGCTTGGGAGGGTCAAGGGCCACTGAAGCTTTCTTT; v_gene: TRBV5-4; abundance: few; d_gene: NA; j_gene: TRBJ1-1
CDR3aa: CASRRSGTSYGYTF; CDR3nt: TGTGCCAGTCGGAGGTCCGGGACGTCCTATGGCTACACCTTC; v_gene: TRBV19; abundance: NA; d_gene: NA; j_gene: TRBJ1-2
CDR3aa: CASSYDGFNTGELFF; CDR3nt: TGCGCCAGCAGCTATGACGGATTCAACACCGGGGAGCTGTTTTTT; v_gene: TRBV5-1; abundance: NA; d_gene: NA; j_gene: TRBJ2-2
CDR3aa: CASSRQQGNTEAFF; CDR3nt: TGCGCCAGCAGCCGTCAACAGGGCAACACTGAAGCTTTCTTT; v_gene: TRBV4-3; abundance: many; d_gene: NA; j_gene: TRBJ1-1
CDR3aa: CASSVGDTGELFF; CDR3nt: TGTGCCAGCAGCGTAGGGGACACCGGGGAGCTGTTTTTT; v_gene: TRBV9; abundance: NA; d_gene: NA; j_gene: TRBJ2-2
CDR3aa: CASSPRFSTDTQYF; CDR3nt: TGTGCCAGCAGCCCTCGGTTTAGCACAGATACGCAGTATTTT; v_gene: TRBV9; abundance: NA; d_gene: NA; j_gene: TRBJ2-3
CDR3aa: CASSLMEGFGYTF; CDR3nt: TGCGCCAGCAGCCTCATGGAGGGCTTTGGCTACACCTTC; v_gene: TRBV5-1; abundance: NA; d_gene: NA; j_gene: TRBJ1-2
CDR3aa: CASSLVRQGDTEAFF; CDR3nt: TGTGCCAGCAGCTTAGTTCGACAGGGTGACACTGAAGCTTTCTTT; v_gene: TRBV11-2; abundance: NA; d_gene: TRBD1; j_gene: TRBJ1-1
CDR3aa: CASSQRVQGPQHF; CDR3nt: TGTGCCAGCAGCCAACGGGTGCAGGGGCCCCAGCATTTT; v_gene: TRBV3-1/TRBV3-2; abundance: NA; d_gene: NA; j_gene: TRBJ1-5
CDR3aa: CASSEWTGSSPLHF; CDR3nt: TGTGCCAGCAGTGAATGGACAGGGAGCTCACCCCTCCACTTT; v_gene: TRBV6-4; abundance: once; d_gene: TRBD1; j_gene: TRBJ1-6
CDR3aa: CASSVEGQPQHF; CDR3nt: TGTGCCAGCAGTGTAGAGGGTCAGCCCCAGCATTTT; v_gene: TRBV12-3/TRBV12-4; abundance: NA; d_gene: NA; j_gene: TRBJ1-5
CDR3aa: CASRLSGGHSYEQYF; CDR3nt: TGTGCCAGCAGACTAAGCGGGGGGCACTCCTACGAGCAGTACTTC; v_gene: TRBV6-6; abundance: NA; d_gene: TRBD2; j_gene: TRBJ2-7
CDR3aa: CASSPQGMAQYF; CDR3nt: TGTGCCAGCAGTCCTCAGGGGATGGCCCAGTACTTC; v_gene: TRBV12-3/TRBV12-4; abundance: NA; d_gene: NA; j_gene: TRBJ2-5
CDR3aa: CASSHKWALPDRLNTEAFF; CDR3nt: TGTGCCAGCAGTCACAAATGGGCCTTACCGGACAGATTGAACACTGAAGCTTTCTTT; v_gene: TRBV21-1; abundance: few; d_gene: NA; j_gene: TRBJ1-1
CDR3aa: CASSQGTTGYNEKLFF; CDR3nt: TGCGCCAGCAGCCAAGGAACTACAGGGTATAATGAAAAACTGTTTTTT; v_gene: TRBV4-3; abundance: NA; d_gene: NA; j_gene: TRBJ1-4
CDR3aa: CASSISGTRSSYNEQFF; CDR3nt: TGTGCCAGTAGTATTTCTGGCACCAGGAGCTCCTACAATGAGCAGTTCTTC; v_gene: TRBV19; abundance: NA; d_gene: NA; j_gene: TRBJ2-1
CDR3aa: CASSSGGPNQPQHF; CDR3nt: TGCGCCAGCAGTTCAGGGGGCCCCAATCAGCCCCAGCATTTT; v_gene: TRBV10-2; abundance: NA; d_gene: TRBD1; j_gene: TRBJ1-5
CDR3aa: CASSWTQGALETQYF; CDR3nt: TGTGCCAGCAGCTGGACTCAGGGGGCTTTAGAGACCCAGTACTTC; v_gene: TRBV11-2; abundance: NA; d_gene: TRBD1; j_gene: TRBJ2-5
CDR3aa: CASTYSGGQETQYF; CDR3nt: TGCGCCAGCACCTATAGCGGGGGGCAAGAGACCCAGTACTTC; v_gene: TRBV5-1; abundance: few; d_gene: TRBD2; j_gene: TRBJ2-5